This entry concerns a single T cell receptor beta chain. The target antigen is unknown. The data belong to a study of T cell responses to AZD1222 COVID-19 vaccine. This CDR3 is 16 amino acids long. Trimming at V came to 4 bases and at J to 8 bases, leaving 8 bases not matched to a gene. The germline V gene encodes CDR1 PRHDT and CDR2 FYEKMQ (reference sequence). Study-level results: Donors were chiefly white British, with a greater number of females, and clonal diversity was perhaps underestimated. Vaccine-associated CD4 TCRs spanned spike, dominant at 160-218 and 743-854.

TCRdb's copy holds only in-frame clones and misses some; the assay was immunoSEQ multiplex PCR. Of approximately 120,000 clones detected, approximately 86% appear once; the ten largest clones hold 10% to 15%. This material consisted of peripheral blood, taken on day 0 of MenACWY control vaccination. The sequence came from an adult in good health. The V gene is TRBV13, the J gene TRBJ2-1; 13 bases line up with TRBD2. The CDR3 DNA is TGTGCCAGCAGCTCCAGACTAGCGGGGGGCCCACATGAGCAGTTCTTC. This codes for CASSSRLAGGPHEQFF. The variable domain in full, completed from reference TRBV13 and TRBJ2-1, reads AAGVIQSPRHLIKEKRETATLKCYPIPRHDTVYWYQQGPGQDPQFLISFYEKMQSDKGSIPDRFSAQQFSDYHSELNMSSLELGDSALYFCASSSRLAGGPHEQFFGPGTRLTVL.